The source of this T cell receptor (beta chain) is a study of cytomegalovirus exposure and HLA in healthy donors. The study, taken as a whole, reports: Three chains linked to CMV were shown in vitro to be specific for CMV antigens. The investigators catalogued 150 to 200 TCR beta chains as cytomegalovirus-associated.

Produced via immunoSEQ multiplex PCR; TCRdb's table is partial and in-frame only. There are 71,000 or so clones in the sample; roughly 94% occur only once, and roughly 1.4% lies in the top ten. V was cut by 0 bases and J by 2 bases, with 9 bases left in between. The germline gives CDR1 LGHNA, CDR2 YNFKEQ. The CDR3 is 15 amino acids. About this clone itself: The antigen is undetermined.

This TCR was recovered from a man in his late teens or twenties in good health and CMV-seropositive. Sequencing was performed on PBMCs. V usage is TRBV4-2 and J usage is TRBJ2-3; unclear D gene. DNA for the CDR3: TGTGCCAGCAGCCAAGATTCTCAGATCACAGATACGCAGTATTTT. Translated: CASSQDSQITDTQYF.